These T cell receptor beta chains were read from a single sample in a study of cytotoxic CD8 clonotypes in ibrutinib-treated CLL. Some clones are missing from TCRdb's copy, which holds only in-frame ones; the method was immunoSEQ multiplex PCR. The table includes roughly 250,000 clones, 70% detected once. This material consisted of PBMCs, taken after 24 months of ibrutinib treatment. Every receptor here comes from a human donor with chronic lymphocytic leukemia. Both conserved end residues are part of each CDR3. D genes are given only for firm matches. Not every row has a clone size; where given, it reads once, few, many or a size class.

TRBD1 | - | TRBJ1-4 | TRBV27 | CASSPPGTGWEKLFF | TGTGCCAGCAGTCCCCCCGGGACAGGGTGGGAAAAACTGTTTTTT
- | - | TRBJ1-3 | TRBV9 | CASSVGPGQGNTIYF | TGTGCCAGCAGCGTAGGACCCGGACAGGGAAACACCATATATTTT
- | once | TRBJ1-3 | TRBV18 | CASSPAGKAGNTIYF | TGTGCCAGCTCACCCGCAGGGAAGGCTGGAAACACCATATATTTT
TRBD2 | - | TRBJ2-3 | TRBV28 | CASSSGRGTDTQYF | TGTGCCAGCAGTTCTGGGAGGGGCACAGATACGCAGTATTTT
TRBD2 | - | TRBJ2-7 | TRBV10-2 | CASTPSGGSSYEQYF | TGCGCCAGCACCCCCAGCGGCGGGAGTTCTTACGAGCAGTACTTC
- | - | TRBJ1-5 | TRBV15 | CATSSRRRGNQPQHF | TGTGCCACCAGCAGTAGGAGGAGAGGCAATCAGCCCCAGCATTTT
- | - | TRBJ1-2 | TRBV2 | CASRARTAHGYTF | TGTGCCAGCAGGGCCAGGACAGCGCATGGCTACACCTTC
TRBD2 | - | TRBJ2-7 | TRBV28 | CASSGTSGINYEQYF | TGTGCCAGCAGCGGGACTAGCGGGATCAACTACGAGCAGTACTTC
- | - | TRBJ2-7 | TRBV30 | CAWIPRDPNVSPYEQYF | TGTGCCTGGATCCCCCGGGACCCCAATGTTTCCCCCTACGAGCAGTACTTC
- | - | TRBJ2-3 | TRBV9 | CASSARGDTQYF | TGTGCCAGCAGCGCCCGGGGGGATACGCAGTATTTT
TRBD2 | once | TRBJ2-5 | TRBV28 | CASSLGTSGGRQETQYF | TGTGCCAGCAGTCTGGGGACTAGCGGAGGACGCCAAGAGACCCAGTACTTC
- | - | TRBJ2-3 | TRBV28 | CASTWDLVTDTQYF | TGTGCCAGCACCTGGGACCTAGTCACAGATACGCAGTATTTT
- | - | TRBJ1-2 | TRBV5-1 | CASSLVQAYGYTF | TGCGCCAGCAGCTTGGTCCAGGCTTATGGCTACACCTTC
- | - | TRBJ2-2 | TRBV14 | CASSLRGGTGELFF | TGTGCCAGCAGCCTCAGGGGGGGCACCGGGGAGCTGTTTTTT
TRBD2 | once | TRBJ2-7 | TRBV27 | CASSFGGGLAGGYEQYF | TGTGCCAGCAGCTTTGGCGGGGGACTAGCGGGAGGCTACGAGCAGTACTTC
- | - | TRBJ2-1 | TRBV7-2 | CASRIKGYHNEQFF | TGTGCCAGCAGGATAAAAGGCTACCACAATGAGCAGTTCTTC
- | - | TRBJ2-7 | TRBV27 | CASRRDDIDSYEQYF | TGTGCCAGCAGGAGGGACGACATAGACTCCTACGAGCAGTACTTC
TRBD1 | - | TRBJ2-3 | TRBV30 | CAWSGDRFTDTQYF | TGTGCCTGGAGTGGGGACAGGTTCACAGATACGCAGTATTTT
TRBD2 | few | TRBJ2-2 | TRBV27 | CASSFVLAGDPGELFF | TGTGCCAGCAGTTTTGTACTAGCGGGAGATCCCGGGGAGCTGTTTTTT
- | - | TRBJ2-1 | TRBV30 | CASDRRPRNNEQFF | TGTGCCTCCGACCGGAGGCCACGAAACAATGAGCAGTTCTTC